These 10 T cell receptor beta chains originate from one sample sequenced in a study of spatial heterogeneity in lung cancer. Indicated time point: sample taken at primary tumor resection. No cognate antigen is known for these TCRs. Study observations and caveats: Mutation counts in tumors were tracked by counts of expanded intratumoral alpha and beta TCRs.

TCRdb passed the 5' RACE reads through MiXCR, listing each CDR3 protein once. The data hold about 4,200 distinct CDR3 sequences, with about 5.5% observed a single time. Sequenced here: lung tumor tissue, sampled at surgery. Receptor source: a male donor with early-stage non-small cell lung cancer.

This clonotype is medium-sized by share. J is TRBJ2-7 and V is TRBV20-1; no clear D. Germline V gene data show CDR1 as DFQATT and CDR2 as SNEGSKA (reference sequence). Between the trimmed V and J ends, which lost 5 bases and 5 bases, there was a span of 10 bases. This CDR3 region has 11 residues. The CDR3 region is CSAPGANEQYF. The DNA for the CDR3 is TGCAGTGCTCCAGGCGCTAACGAGCAGTACTTC.

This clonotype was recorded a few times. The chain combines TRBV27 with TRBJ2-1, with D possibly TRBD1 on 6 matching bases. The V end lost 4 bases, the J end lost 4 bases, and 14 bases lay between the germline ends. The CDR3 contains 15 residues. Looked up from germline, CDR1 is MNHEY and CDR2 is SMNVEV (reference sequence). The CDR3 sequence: CASSSRATGYNEQFF. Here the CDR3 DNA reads TGTGCCAGCAGTTCGAGGGCGACAGGATACAATGAGCAGTTCTTC.

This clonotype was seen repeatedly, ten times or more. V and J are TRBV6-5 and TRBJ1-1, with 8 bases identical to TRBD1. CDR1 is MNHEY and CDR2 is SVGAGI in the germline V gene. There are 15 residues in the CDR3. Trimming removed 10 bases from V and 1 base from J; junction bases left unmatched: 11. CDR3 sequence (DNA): TGTGCCACCAGAGGGGGAGGGACAGGGAACACTGAAGCTTTCTTT. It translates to CATRGGGTGNTEAFF.

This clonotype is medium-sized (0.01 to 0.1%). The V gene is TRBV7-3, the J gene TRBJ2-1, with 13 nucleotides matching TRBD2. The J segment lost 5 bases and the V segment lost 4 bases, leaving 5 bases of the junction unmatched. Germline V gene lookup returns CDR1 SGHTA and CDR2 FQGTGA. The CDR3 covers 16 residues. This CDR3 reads CASSSPGLAGDNEQFF. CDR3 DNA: TGTGCCAGCAGCTCTCCAGGACTAGCGGGGGACAATGAGCAGTTCTTC.

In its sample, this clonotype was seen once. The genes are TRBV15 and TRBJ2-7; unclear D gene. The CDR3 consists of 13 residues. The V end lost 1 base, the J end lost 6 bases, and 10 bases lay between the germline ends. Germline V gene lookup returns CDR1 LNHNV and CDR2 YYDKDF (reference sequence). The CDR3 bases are TGTGCCACCAGCAGAGGGCAGGTTGGCGAGCAGTACTTC. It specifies CATSRGQVGEQYF. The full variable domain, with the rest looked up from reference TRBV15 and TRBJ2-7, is DAMVIQNPRYQVTQFGKPVTLSCSQTLNHNVMYWYQQKSSQAPKLLFHYYDKDFNNEADTPDNFQSRRPNTSFCFLDIRSPGLGDTAMYLCATSRGQVGEQYFGPGTRLTVT.

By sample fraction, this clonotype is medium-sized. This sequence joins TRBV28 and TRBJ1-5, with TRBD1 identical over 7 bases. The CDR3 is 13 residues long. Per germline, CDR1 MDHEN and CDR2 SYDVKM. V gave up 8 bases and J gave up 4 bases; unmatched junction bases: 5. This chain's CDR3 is CASQNRGNQPQHF. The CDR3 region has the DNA TGTGCCAGCCAAAACAGGGGTAATCAGCCCCAGCATTTT. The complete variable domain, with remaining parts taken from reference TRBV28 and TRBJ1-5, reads DVKVTQSSRYLVKRTGEKVFLECVQDMDHENMFWYRQDPGLGLRLIYFSYDVKMKEKGDIPEGYSVSREKKERFSLILESASTNQTSMYLCASQNRGNQPQHFGDGTRLSIL.

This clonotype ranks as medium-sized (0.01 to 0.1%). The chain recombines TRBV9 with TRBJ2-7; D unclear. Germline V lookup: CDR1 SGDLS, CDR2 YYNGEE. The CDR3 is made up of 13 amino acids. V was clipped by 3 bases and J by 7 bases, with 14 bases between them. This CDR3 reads CASSEIPTEEQYF. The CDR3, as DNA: TGTGCCAGCAGCGAAATCCCTACGGAGGAGCAGTACTTC.

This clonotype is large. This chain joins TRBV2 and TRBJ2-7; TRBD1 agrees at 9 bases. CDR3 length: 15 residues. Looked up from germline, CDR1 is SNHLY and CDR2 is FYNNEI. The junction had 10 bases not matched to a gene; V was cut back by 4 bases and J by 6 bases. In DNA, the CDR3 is TGTGCCAGCAGTGTCGCCGGGACAGGGCTAGGCGAGCAGTACTTC. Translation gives CASSVAGTGLGEQYF. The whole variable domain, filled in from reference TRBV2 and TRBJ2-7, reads EPEVTQTPSHQVTQMGQEVILRCVPISNHLYFYWYRQILGQKVEFLVSFYNNEISEKSEIFDDQFSVERPDGSNFTLKIRSTKLEDSAMYFCASSVAGTGLGEQYFGPGTRLTVT.

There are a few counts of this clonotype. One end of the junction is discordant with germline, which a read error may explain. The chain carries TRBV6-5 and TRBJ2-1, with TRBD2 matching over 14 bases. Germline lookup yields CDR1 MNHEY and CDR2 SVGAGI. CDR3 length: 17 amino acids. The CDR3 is CASSYYPTSGRDHEQFF. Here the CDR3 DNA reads TGTGCCAGCAGCTACTACCCGACTAGCGGGAGGGATCATGAGCAGTTCTTC.

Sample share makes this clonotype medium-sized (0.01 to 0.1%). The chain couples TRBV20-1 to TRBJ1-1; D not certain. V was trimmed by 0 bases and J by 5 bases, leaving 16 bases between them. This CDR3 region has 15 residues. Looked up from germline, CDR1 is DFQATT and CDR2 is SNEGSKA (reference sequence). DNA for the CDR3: TGCAGTGCTAGAGATGGGGTATGGGCAACGACTGAAGCTTTCTTT. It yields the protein CSARDGVWATTEAFF.